The clone carrying this T cell receptor beta chain was counted a few times. The antigen is unknown. This sample was taken from a study of post-analysis software for immune sequencing data. Study-level points and caveats: The study found significantly lower normalized Chao1 diversity in multiple sclerosis patients than in controls.

Unique-molecular-identifier-tagged TCR beta cDNA libraries were used. TCRdb fed the PCR reads into MiXCR, producing one record per CDR3 protein. This sample yields 350,000 to 450,000 distinct CDR3 sequences, of which over 30% are seen a single time; about 8% belongs to the top ten. This clonotype was obtained from a girl aged 2 to 9 with multiple sclerosis. Sample: blood.

CDR3 amino acids: CASSPGQTLSEQFF. DNA for the CDR3: TGTGCCAGCTCACCGGGACAGACCCTTAGTGAGCAGTTCTTC. The rearrangement links TRBV18 to TRBJ2-1; 7 bases map to TRBD1. The V and J ends lost 3 bases and 9 bases, in that order; junction bases with no gene match: 8. Germline V lookup: CDR1 KGHSH, CDR2 LQKENI. The CDR3 sequence is 14 residues long.